This is a list of T cell receptor beta chains from one sample in a study of cytomegalovirus exposure and HLA in healthy donors. Assay: immunoSEQ multiplex PCR; the TCRdb copy retains only in-frame clones and omits some. The sample has about 160,000 clones; about 80% are singletons. Sequenced material: PBMCs. The receptors come from a woman aged 50 to 60 in good health and CMV-seropositive. The CDR3 runs from the conserved cysteine through the conserved F or W. D genes are given only for firm matches. The size of a clone is reported for some rows only, either as once, few or many, or as a class for expanded clones.

V	D	J	size	DNA	CDR3
TRBV7-9	TRBD1	TRBJ2-4	NA	TGTGCCAGCAGCTCTGACAGGGGGCTTCAGGCCAAAAACATTCAGTACTTC	CASSSDRGLQAKNIQYF
TRBV27	TRBD1	TRBJ1-2	NA	TGTGCCAGCTCCTACGGGGACAGACCGATCTATGGCTACACCTTC	CASSYGDRPIYGYTF
TRBV9	TRBD2	TRBJ2-5	NA	TGTGCCAGCAGCGTAGCGGGGGGGCCGGGGGAGACCCAGTACTTC	CASSVAGGPGETQYF
TRBV7-2	NA	TRBJ2-1	NA	TGTGCCAGCAGCTCTACAGGGCCCGCAGACAATGAGCAGTTCTTC	CASSSTGPADNEQFF
TRBV5-1	TRBD2	TRBJ2-3	NA	TGCGCCAGCAGCTCGGGACTACGCACAGATACGCAGTATTTT	CASSSGLRTDTQYF
TRBV7-9	NA	TRBJ2-7	NA	TGTGCCAGCAGCCCTAGCTCCTACGAGCAGTACTTC	CASSPSSYEQYF
TRBV2	NA	TRBJ2-7	NA	TGTGCCAGCAGATTGACAGGAAACTCCTACGAGCAGTACTTC	CASRLTGNSYEQYF
TRBV11-2	TRBD1	TRBJ2-7	NA	TGTGCCAGCAGCTCCCGCAGGGGGTACGAGCAGTACTTC	CASSSRRGYEQYF
TRBV7-2	TRBD1	TRBJ1-2	NA	TGTGCCAGCAGCTCTGGACAGGCGCGCTTTGGTGGCTACACCTTC	CASSSGQARFGGYTF
TRBV19	TRBD2	TRBJ2-1	few	TGTGCCAGTAGTATGGATGCTAGCGGCTACAATGAGCAGTTCTTC	CASSMDASGYNEQFF
TRBV27	NA	TRBJ1-2	NA	TGTGCCAGCAGATCACGGAGGGTTGGCTACACCTTC	CASRSRRVGYTF
TRBV4-3	NA	TRBJ2-5	once	TGCGCCAGCAGCCAAGATCCGGAAGAGACCCAGTACTTC	CASSQDPEETQYF
TRBV11-2	TRBD1	TRBJ1-1	NA	TGTGCCAGCAGCAAACAGGGGGCTAAGAACACTGAAGCTTTCTTT	CASSKQGAKNTEAFF
TRBV7-9	TRBD1	TRBJ1-1	few	TGTGCCAGCAGCAAAGATCTGGGACAGGGGAGCACTGAAGCTTTCTTT	CASSKDLGQGSTEAFF
TRBV18	NA	TRBJ2-2	NA	TGTGCCAGCTCACCAGGGCAACCCCAGAACACCGGGGAGCTGTTTTTT	CASSPGQPQNTGELFF
TRBV19	NA	TRBJ1-2	NA	TGTGCCAGTAGTATTGTTGGGGGCGAGAATGGCTACACCTTC	CASSIVGGENGYTF
TRBV10-1	TRBD1	TRBJ2-3	once	TGCGCCAGCAGTTCATCCCCGGACAGGGCTGACACAGATACGCAGTATTTT	CASSSSPDRADTDTQYF
TRBV7-8	NA	TRBJ1-3	NA	TGTGCCAGCAGCTCCATGGTCACAAACTCTGGAAACACCATATATTTT	CASSSMVTNSGNTIYF
TRBV6-6	TRBD1	TRBJ2-7	NA	TGTGCCACCTCCAAGGGGAGGACAGGGTACTACGAGCAGTACTTC	CATSKGRTGYYEQYF